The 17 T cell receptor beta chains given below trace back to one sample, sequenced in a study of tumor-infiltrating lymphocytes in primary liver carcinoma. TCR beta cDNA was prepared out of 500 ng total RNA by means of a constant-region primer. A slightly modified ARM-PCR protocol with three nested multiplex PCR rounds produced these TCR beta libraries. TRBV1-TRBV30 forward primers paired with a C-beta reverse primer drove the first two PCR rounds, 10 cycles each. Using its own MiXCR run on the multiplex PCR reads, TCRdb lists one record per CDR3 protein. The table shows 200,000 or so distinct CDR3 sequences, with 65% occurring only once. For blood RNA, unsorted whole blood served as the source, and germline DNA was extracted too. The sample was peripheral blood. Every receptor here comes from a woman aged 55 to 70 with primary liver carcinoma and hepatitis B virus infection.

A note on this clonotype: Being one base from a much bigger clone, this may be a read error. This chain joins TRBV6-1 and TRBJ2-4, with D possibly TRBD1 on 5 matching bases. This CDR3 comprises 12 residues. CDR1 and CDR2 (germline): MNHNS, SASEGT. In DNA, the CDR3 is TGTGCCAGTAGGGGTTACTTAAACATTCAGAACTTC. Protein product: CASRGYLNIQNF.

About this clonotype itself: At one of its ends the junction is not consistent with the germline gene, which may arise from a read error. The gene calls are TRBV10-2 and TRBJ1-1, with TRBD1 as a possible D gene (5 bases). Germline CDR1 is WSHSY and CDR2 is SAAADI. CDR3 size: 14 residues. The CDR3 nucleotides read TGTGCCAGCAGTCGACGGGGACCTCGCACTGAAGCTTTCTTT. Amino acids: CASSRRGPRTEAFF.

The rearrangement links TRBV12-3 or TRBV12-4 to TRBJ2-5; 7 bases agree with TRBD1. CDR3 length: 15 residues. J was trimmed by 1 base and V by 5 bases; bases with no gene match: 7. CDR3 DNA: TGTGCCAGCAGTAAGCCCGGACAGGTCCAAGAGACCCAGTACTTC. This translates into CASSKPGQVQETQYF.

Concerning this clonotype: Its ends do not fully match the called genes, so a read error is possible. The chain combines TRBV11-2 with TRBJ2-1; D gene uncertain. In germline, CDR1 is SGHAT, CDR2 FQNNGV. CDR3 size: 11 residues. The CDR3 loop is CASSHPLERFF. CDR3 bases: TGTGCCAGCAGCCACCCACTTGAGCGGTTCTTC.

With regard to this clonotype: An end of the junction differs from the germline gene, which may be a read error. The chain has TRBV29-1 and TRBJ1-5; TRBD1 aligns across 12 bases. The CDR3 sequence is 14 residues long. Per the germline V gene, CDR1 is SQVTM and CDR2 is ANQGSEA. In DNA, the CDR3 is TGCAGCGTTGCGGGACAGGGGGCAGATCAGTCCCAGCATTTT. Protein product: CSVAGQGADQSQHF. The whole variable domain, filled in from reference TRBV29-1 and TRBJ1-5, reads SAVISQKPSRDICQRGTSLTIQCQVDSQVTMMFWYRQQPGQSLTLIATANQGSEATYESGFVIDKFPISRPNLTFSTLTVSNMSPEDSSIYLCSVAGQGADQSQHFGDGTRLSIL.

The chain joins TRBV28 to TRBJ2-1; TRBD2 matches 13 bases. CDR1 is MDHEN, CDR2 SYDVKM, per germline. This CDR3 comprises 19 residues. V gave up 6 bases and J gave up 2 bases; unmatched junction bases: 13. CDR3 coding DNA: TGTGCCAGCAGCCCGTTCGGACTAGCGGGAGTTAGGGCCTACAATGAGCAGTTCTTC. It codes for CASSPFGLAGVRAYNEQFF.

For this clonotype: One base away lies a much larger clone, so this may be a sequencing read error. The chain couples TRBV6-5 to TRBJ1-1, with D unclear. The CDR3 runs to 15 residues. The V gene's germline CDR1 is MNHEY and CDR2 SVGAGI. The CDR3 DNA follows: TGTGCCGGCAGTCCCCTCAAGGAGAGGAACACTGAAGCTTTCTTT. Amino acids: CAGSPLKERNTEAFF.

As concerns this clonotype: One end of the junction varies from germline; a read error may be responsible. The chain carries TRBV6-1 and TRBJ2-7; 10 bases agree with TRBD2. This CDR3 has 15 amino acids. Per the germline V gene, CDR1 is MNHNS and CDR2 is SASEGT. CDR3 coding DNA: TGTGCCAACAGTGGAGCACTAGCGGGGCTTTACGAGCATTACTTC. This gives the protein CANSGALAGLYEHYF.

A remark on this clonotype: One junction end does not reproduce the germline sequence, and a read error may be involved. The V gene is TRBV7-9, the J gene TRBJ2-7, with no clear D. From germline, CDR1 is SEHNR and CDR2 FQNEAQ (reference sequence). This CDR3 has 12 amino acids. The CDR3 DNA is TGTGCCAGCAGCCACGACGTCTACGAGCTGTACTTC. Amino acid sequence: CASSHDVYELYF.

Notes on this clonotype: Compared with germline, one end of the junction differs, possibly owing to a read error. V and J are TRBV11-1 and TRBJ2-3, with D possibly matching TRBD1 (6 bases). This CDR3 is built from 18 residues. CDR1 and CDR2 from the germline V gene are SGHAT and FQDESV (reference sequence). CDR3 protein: CTSSIGGRAGVLADTQYF. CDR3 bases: TGTACCAGCAGCATCGGCGGTCGCGCAGGGGTGCTTGCAGATACGCAGTATTTT. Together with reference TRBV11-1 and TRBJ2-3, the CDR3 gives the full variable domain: EAEVAQSPRYKITEKSQAVAFWCDPISGHATLYWYRQILGQGPELLVQFQDESVVDDSQLPKDRFSAERLKGVDSTLKIQPAELGDSAMYLCTSSIGGRAGVLADTQYFGPGTRLTVL.

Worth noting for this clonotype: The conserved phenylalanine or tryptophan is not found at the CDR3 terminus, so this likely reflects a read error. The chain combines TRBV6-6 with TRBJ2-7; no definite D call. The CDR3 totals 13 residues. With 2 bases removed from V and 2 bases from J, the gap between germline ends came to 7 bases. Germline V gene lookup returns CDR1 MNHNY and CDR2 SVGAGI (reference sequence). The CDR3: CASSYGPAYEQYI. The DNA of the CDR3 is TGTGCCAGCAGTTACGGTCCAGCCTACGAGCAGTACATC.

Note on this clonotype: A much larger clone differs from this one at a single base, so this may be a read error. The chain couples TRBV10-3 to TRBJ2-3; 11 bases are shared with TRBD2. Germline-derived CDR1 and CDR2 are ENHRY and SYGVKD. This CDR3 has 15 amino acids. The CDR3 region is CASGTSGSSIDTQYF. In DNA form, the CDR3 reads TGTGCCTCCGGGACTAGCGGTTCTAGCATAGATACGCAGTATTTT.

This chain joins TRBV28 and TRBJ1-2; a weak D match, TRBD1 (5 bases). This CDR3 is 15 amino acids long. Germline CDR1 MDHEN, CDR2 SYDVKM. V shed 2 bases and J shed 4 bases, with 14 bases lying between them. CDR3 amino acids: CASSLGAGQGYGYTF. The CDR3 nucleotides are TGTGCCAGCAGTTTAGGGGCAGGGCAGGGCTATGGCTACACCTTC.

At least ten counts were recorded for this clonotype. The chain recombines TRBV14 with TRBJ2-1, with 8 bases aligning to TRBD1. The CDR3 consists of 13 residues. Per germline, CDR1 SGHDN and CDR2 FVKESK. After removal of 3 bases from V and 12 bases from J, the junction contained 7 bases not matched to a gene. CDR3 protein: CASSQARTGRQFF. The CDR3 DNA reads TGTGCCAGCAGCCAGGCCCGGACAGGGAGGCAGTTCTTC.

CDR3 loop: CAFDTTGSSNQPQHF. CDR3 DNA sequence: TGTGCCTTCGACACAACAGGGAGTAGCAATCAGCCCCAGCATTTT. V and J are TRBV30 and TRBJ1-5; tentative D call: TRBD1 (6 bases). Trimming stripped 7 bases from V and 0 bases from J, with 16 bases between. This CDR3 has 15 amino acids. Germline V lookup: CDR1 GTSNPN, CDR2 SVGIG (reference sequence).

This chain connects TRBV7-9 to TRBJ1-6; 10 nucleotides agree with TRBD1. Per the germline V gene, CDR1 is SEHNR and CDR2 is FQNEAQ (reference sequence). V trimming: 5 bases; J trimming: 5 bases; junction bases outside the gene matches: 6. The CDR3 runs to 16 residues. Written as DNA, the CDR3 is TGTGCCAGCAGCCGTGGGGACAGGGGCCATAATTCACCCCTCCACTTT. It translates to CASSRGDRGHNSPLHF.

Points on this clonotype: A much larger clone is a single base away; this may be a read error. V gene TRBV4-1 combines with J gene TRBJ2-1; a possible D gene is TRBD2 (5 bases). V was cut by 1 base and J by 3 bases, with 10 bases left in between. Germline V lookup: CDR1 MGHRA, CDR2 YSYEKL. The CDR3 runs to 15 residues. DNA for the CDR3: TGCGCCAGCAGCCAAGCTTCTAGCTTCTACAATGAGCAGTTCTTC. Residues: CASSQASSFYNEQFF.